The 11 T cell receptor beta chains reported below all come from one sample, sequenced in a study of blood T cell repertoires in COVID-19 (dated by TCRdb to 2018 to 2021). Receptor amplification or capture employed the immunoSEQ multiplex PCR assay. As stored in TCRdb, this immuneACCESS dataset retains in-frame rearrangements with V and J assigned. A fraction of the clones does not appear; measured against another copy, unresolved V genes explain less than half of the discrepancy, and the remainder lacks a known reason. The sample has around 38,000 clones on record, about 88% of them singletons. The top ten constitute about 61% of the sample. The sequencing input was peripheral blood. Receptors originate from a man aged 70-80 years with acute or convalescent COVID-19.

The J gene is TRBJ2-2, the V gene TRBV10-3; no clear D. This CDR3 is built from 13 residues. CDR1 and CDR2 from the germline V gene are ENHRY and SYGVKD. DNA of the CDR3: TGTGCTATCGCCCGTCTAGAGACCGGGGAGCTGTTTTTT. It encodes CAIARLETGELFF.

The V call is TRBV10-3, the J call TRBJ2-7, with a possible D match to TRBD2 (6 bases). The CDR3 covers 15 residues. The germline V gene has CDR1 ENHRY and CDR2 SYGVKD. Trimming took off 6 bases at V and 4 bases at J, with 19 bases between the two ends. CDR3 in DNA: TGTGCCATCAGCCGGGGACTTCCTCAACGATACGAGCAGTACTTC. Protein: CAISRGLPQRYEQYF.

This chain uses TRBV6-1 with TRBJ1-2; 7 positions agree with TRBD1. Germline values: CDR1 MNHNS, CDR2 SASEGT. The V and J ends lost 0 bases and 14 bases, in that order; junction bases with no gene match: 9. CDR3 length equals 13 residues. This chain's CDR3 is CASSEAGDGTATF. The CDR3 coding sequence is TGTGCCAGCAGTGAAGCGGGGGACGGGACAGCTACCTTC.

This chain uses TRBV2 with TRBJ1-2; D possibly corresponds to TRBD1 (5 bases). The V end lost 6 bases, the J end lost 6 bases, and 11 bases lay between the germline ends. The germline V gene has CDR1 SNHLY and CDR2 FYNNEI. The CDR3 covers 12 residues. The CDR3 protein is CASRDIPHGYTF. The DNA for the CDR3 is TGTGCCAGCAGGGACATCCCCCATGGCTACACCTTC.

The V gene is TRBV30, the J gene TRBJ1-3; 10 nucleotides align to TRBD1. CDR3 size: 17 residues. In germline, CDR1 is GTSNPN, CDR2 SVGIG (reference sequence). The V segment lost 2 bases and the J segment 0 bases; nucleotides outside the gene matches: 7. CDR3 sequence (DNA): TGTGCCTGGAGTCCCGGGACAGGGGCGAGCTCTGGAAACACCATATATTTT. Translated: CAWSPGTGASSGNTIYF.

The V and J genes are TRBV3-1 (or the pseudogene TRBV3-2) and TRBJ2-7; weak D call: TRBD2 (7 bases). CDR1 and CDR2 (germline): LGHDT, YNNKEL (reference sequence). The V end lost 4 bases, the J end lost 2 bases, and 12 bases lay between the germline ends. The CDR3 runs 14 residues. The CDR3 spells CASSRRRGPYEQYF. The CDR3 nucleotides are TGTGCCAGCAGCCGCCGGCGGGGGCCCTACGAGCAGTACTTC.

The chain carries TRBV12-3 or TRBV12-4 and TRBJ1-1; D possibly corresponds to TRBD1 (6 bases). The CDR3 sequence is 13 residues long. Trimming shortened V by 6 bases and J by 7 bases, and 15 bases separated the two germline ends. CDR3 sequence (DNA): TGTGCCAGCAGCAAAGGGGGGGAGCATGAAGCTTTCTTT. It encodes CASSKGGEHEAFF.

V gene TRBV11-2 combines with J gene TRBJ1-1; 7 bases are a match to TRBD1. The J segment lost 0 bases and the V segment lost 5 bases, leaving 6 bases of the junction unmatched. The CDR3 spans 15 residues. Germline V gene sequence: CDR1 SGHAT, CDR2 FQNNGV. CDR3 protein: CASSKRTGMNTEAFF. CDR3 DNA sequence: TGTGCCAGCAGCAAAAGGACAGGCATGAACACTGAAGCTTTCTTT.

The rearrangement joins TRBV6-4 to TRBJ2-3, with no clear D. The ends were cut back, 6 bases at V and 0 bases at J, with 10 bases in the middle. In germline, CDR1 is MRHNA, CDR2 SNTAGT. This CDR3 has 14 residues. CDR3 amino acids: CASSSSLSTDTQYF. The CDR3 bases are TGTGCCAGCAGCAGTAGCCTCAGCACAGATACGCAGTATTTT.

This sequence joins TRBV4-2 and TRBJ2-7, with D perhaps TRBD1 (6 bases). From germline, CDR1 is LGHNA and CDR2 YNFKEQ. The V and J ends lost 1 base and 6 bases respectively, with 19 bases between them. There are 16 residues in the CDR3. This CDR3 is CASSQGSGDTLLEQYF. In nucleotides, the CDR3 is TGTGCCAGCAGCCAAGGGTCAGGGGACACCCTCCTCGAGCAGTACTTC.

Only a few counts were recorded for this clone. Written as DNA, the CDR3 is TGCAGTGCTAGTGTGGGCGGGGCGAACACCGGGGAGCTGTTTTTT. Residues: CSASVGGANTGELFF. This sequence joins TRBV20-1 and TRBJ2-2; the D gene is possibly TRBD2 (6 bases). The germline V and J ends were trimmed by 3 bases and 0 bases, with 11 bases remaining between them. The CDR3 spans 15 residues. The germline V gene has CDR1 DFQATT and CDR2 SNEGSKA (reference sequence).